The entry that follows covers one TCR beta chain sequence. The sample comes from a study of blood T cell repertoires in COVID-19. The overall study: Acute and convalescent COVID-19 specimens originated in the United States, Italy and Spain. Nucleic acid was either cDNA or gDNA, and it came from T cells, B-cell-depleted T cells, or PBMCs.

The germline V and J ends were trimmed by 6 bases and 5 bases, with 10 bases remaining between them. Germline V gene sequence: CDR1 KGHSH, CDR2 LQKENI. The CDR3 runs to 12 residues. Original processing notes: For nucleated cells, counts were estimated from reference gene primer amplification. Only in-frame clones appear in the TCRdb table, and some are missing; sequencing was by immunoSEQ multiplex PCR. The DNA was the basis for D and trimming; V, J and clone size are from that table. The sample includes under 110,000 clones, roughly 92% of them seen just once. The TCR was taken from a man aged 50 to 60 with active COVID-19. Sequenced input: peripheral blood. V is TRBV18 and J is TRBJ1-1; D may be TRBD1 (5 bases). This CDR3 reads CASSGAGTEAFF. CDR3 nucleotides: TGTGCCAGCTCTGGGGCAGGAACTGAAGCTTTCTTT.